This TCR beta chain was documented in a study of human T cells and chemical hapten exposure. TCRdb itself ran the RACE reads through MiXCR, one entry per CDR3 protein. This table holds fewer than 150,000 distinct CDR3 sequences, roughly 15% found once. Many counts were recorded for this clonotype. The time point: patch test 1, 2 weeks after DPC sensitization. Treatment specified: therapeutic diphenylcyclopropenone sensitization with weekly scalp DPC. CDR1 KGHSH and CDR2 LQKENI come from the germline V gene. Trimming left V 5 bases short and J 2 bases short, with 13 bases between. There are 16 residues in the CDR3.

Sequenced material: whole blood, taken in connection with sensitization to the hapten diphenylcyclopropenone (DPC). The sequence came from a man younger than 30 with alopecia areata. Some clones in this sample may be carry-over from other donors' samples. The V call is TRBV18, the J call TRBJ2-6, with D perhaps assigned TRBD1 or TRBD2 (5 bases each). CDR3 bases: TGTGCCAGCTCAGGGGCAAGGGGACCTGGGGCCAACGTCCTGACTTTC. This sequence encodes CASSGARGPGANVLTF. Drawing the rest from reference TRBV18 and TRBJ2-6, the complete variable domain is NAGVMQNPRHLVRRRGQEARLRCSPMKGHSHVYWYRQLPEEGLKFMVYLQKENIIDESGMPKERFSAEFPKEGPSILRIQQVVRGDSAAYFCASSGARGPGANVLTFGAGSRLTVL.